The 5 T cell receptor beta chains reported below all come from one sample, sequenced in a study of T cells in Graves' hyperthyroidism and ophthalmopathy. The source material, RNA transcripts, was used to amplify TCR beta CDR3 regions. HTBI primers were the set used in a first-round RT-PCR of the TCR CDR3. TCRdb redid the calling of the multiplex PCR reads with MiXCR, one entry per CDR3 protein. This table has about half a million distinct CDR3 sequences, about 24% appearing once. The sample was blood. Every receptor here comes from a woman aged 25 to 39 with Graves' ophthalmopathy.

In its sample, this clonotype was seen many times. The rearrangement joins TRBV29-1 to TRBJ1-2; 9 nucleotides agree with TRBD1. J lost 2 bases, V lost 5 bases, and 6 bases had no gene match. Per germline, CDR1 SQVTM and CDR2 ANQGSEA. This CDR3 has 14 amino acids. The CDR3 nucleotides are TGCAGCGTTCCGAGGGACAGGGAGAACTATGGCTACACCTTC. Translated, it gives CSVPRDRENYGYTF.

The table lists this clonotype with many counts. The chain combines TRBV6-1 with TRBJ2-6; tentative D call: TRBD2 (5 bases). The CDR3 loop spans 15 amino acids. V lost 4 bases and J lost 0, with 7 bases in between. Germline V gene sequence: CDR1 MNHNS, CDR2 SASEGT. CDR3 bases: TGTGCCAGCAGTGTGGGGAGCTCTGGGGCCAACGTCCTGACTTTC. It translates to CASSVGSSGANVLTF.

In this sample, this clonotype turned up many times. This chain connects TRBV10-3 to TRBJ1-2; 9 nucleotides match TRBD1. CDR1 is ENHRY and CDR2 is SYGVKD in the germline V gene. This CDR3 has 15 amino acids. J gave up 2 bases and V 9 bases, and 10 bases lay outside the gene matches. The CDR3: CAIPRDRDKNYGYTF. The CDR3 DNA is TGTGCCATACCTCGGGACAGGGATAAAAACTATGGCTACACCTTC.

This clonotype has more than one count but fewer than ten. The rearrangement uses TRBV20-1 and TRBJ1-1; maybe TRBD1 (6 bases). The ends were cut back, 0 bases at V and 1 base at J, with 12 bases in the middle. The CDR3 spans 15 residues. From germline, CDR1 is DFQATT and CDR2 SNEGSKA (reference sequence). The CDR3: CSARDNGRGNTEAFF. The CDR3 DNA follows: TGCAGTGCTAGAGATAATGGCAGGGGGAACACTGAAGCTTTCTTT.

There are many counts of this clonotype. The V gene is TRBV29-1, the J gene TRBJ2-7; D perhaps matches TRBD1 (5 bases). The germline V and J ends were trimmed by 4 bases and 2 bases, with 12 bases remaining between them. The CDR3 sequence is 13 residues long. Germline CDR1 SQVTM, CDR2 ANQGSEA. CDR3: CSVVAGKAYEQYF. CDR3 bases: TGCAGCGTTGTGGCAGGGAAGGCCTACGAGCAGTACTTC.